This T cell receptor beta chain was profiled in a study of cytomegalovirus exposure and HLA in healthy donors (dated by TCRdb to the late 2010s). Background on the whole study: According to an earlier analysis of 587 of the donors, some 180 million T cells yielded roughly 100 million unique TCR beta sequences and less than 300 Gb of sequence data. Using immunosequencing, the study profiled T cell repertoires from 500 to 800 subjects and related those repertoires to cytomegalovirus serostatus. In the later analysis, no new phenotypic data were used to find candidate immune exposures; instead, reliance was placed on TCR beta sequences and their occurrence across donors. An early release covering 550 to 650 HLA-typed donors comprised roughly 300 gigabases of sequencing data and about 90 million unique TCR sequences. The aim of the study was to test whether cataloging public T cell receptors could identify signatures of past pathogen exposure. The genetic ancestry cluster associated with self-reported Caucasian donors included 81% of the roughly 390 genotyped donors. Class I and class II HLA loci were covered by the typing at four-digit resolution. Typing coverage varied by locus: about 629-630 donors for A, B, C, DRB1 and DQB1; approximately 500 for DQA1; about 600 for DPA1; some 470 for DPB1. Among roughly 400 genotyped donors of the cohort, an average of around 220,000 unique TCR beta nucleotide sequences was sequenced per donor, of which 15% to 20% were non-productive. Four to six DR-DQ haplotypes were handled as single units for association and clustering, since linkage in the cohort was strong. An earlier analysis of about 620 of the donors applied high-throughput TCR beta sequencing to assess whether each TCR beta V gene segment acted as functional or pseudogenic. Besides the first cohort of around 700 subjects, a separate validation cohort made up of over a hundred different subjects was used. Every repertoire in the discovery cohort had been generated on one and the same sequencing platform. A later genetic analysis used genome-wide SNP genotypes for about 60% of the roughly 700 donors, treating that subset as a discovery cohort. Donor age, sex, ethnicity and CMV serostatus were compiled together with the repertoire data. To predict cytomegalovirus infection status, the study combined high-throughput TCR immunosequencing, statistical association of individual TCRs with disease status, and machine learning. To study patterns of TCR occurrence, a later analysis re-analyzed previously published TCR beta repertoires from 500 to 850 donors and added high-resolution HLA genotyping.

This clone appeared once. Its antigen is currently not known. Per-base quality was not reported, and no clone a single base away is much larger than it. Trimming at the junction amounts to 0 bases on V and 0 bases on J, and the germline ends lie 12 bases apart. Looking up the germline V gene yields CDR1 SQVTM and CDR2 ANQGSEA. The CDR3 measures 15 amino acids from cysteine to phenylalanine. Kept here is only the CDR3 DNA, which spans 45 bases and is read in frame from base 1. Libraries were prepared through the immunoSEQ multiplex PCR assay. For the multiplex PCR, a mixture combining 60 forward primers for TCR Vbeta segments and 13 reverse primers for TCR Jbeta segments was used. A multiplex PCR assay on genomic DNA amplified the CDR3 region of rearranged TCR beta genes. The Illumina HiSeq System was used to sequence the amplified TCR beta libraries as 87-base-pair reads. In the paper's pipeline: A later analysis tallied roughly 78 million unique TCR beta chains across the 666 repertoires, and approximately 12 million of those chains were shared by two or more donors. A nearest-neighbor algorithm error-corrected the raw reads and collapsed the reads into unique sequences, merging closely related sequences to remove PCR and sequencing errors. To assign V, D and J gene segments, CDR3 sequences were aligned to IMGT reference sequences. For a sequence to be retained, at least a six-nucleotide match to both a V gene segment and a J gene segment was required. Rearrangements were classified as productive when the CDR3 lacked stop codons and remained in frame with V and J, and all other rearrangements were classified as non-productive. CDR3 was defined by IMGT convention, running from the second conserved V-encoded cysteine to the conserved J-encoded phenylalanine. Sequences without an unambiguous match to a single V gene segment were excluded from the earlier analysis of 587 of the donors. An earlier analysis of almost 600 of the donors classified V segments as functional when productive rearrangements were above 56.7% and as segregating when the standard deviation between donors was above 5%. A statistical classification framework was developed to diagnose cytomegalovirus status using the catalog of TCR beta chain sequences. In a later analysis, TCR nucleotide sequences were compared against IMGT/GENE-DB human TR gene sequences so that V and J genes could be assigned. The TCRdist pipeline was used in a later analysis to assign CDR3 sequences and most-parsimonious VDJ recombination scenarios. A later analysis defined each TCR beta chain by its CDR3 amino acid sequence plus V-gene family, and excluded reads lacking a unique V-gene family. A later analysis removed several hundred highly shared, low-generation-probability nucleotide sequences to deal with suspected cross-contamination and a sequencing artifact. A later analysis calculated a clonal expansion index for each public chain from normalized within-repertoire ranks of inferred template counts. A later analysis computed generation probabilities with a VDJ recombination model fitted to out-of-frame rearrangements, and checked the results against IGoR. In a later analysis, TCR-TCR, TCR-HLA and TCR-CMV co-occurrence was scored with hypergeometric tests, and a repertoire-size bias correction was applied to TCR pairs. False discovery rates were estimated in a later analysis by permuting HLA or CMV assignments 20 times. In a later analysis, co-occurring TCRs were grouped using DBSCAN, with TCRdist sequence similarity added in when clustering inside HLA-allele-positive subsets. Co-occurrence clustering excluded repertoires with fewer than 30,000 or more than 120,000 public chains, plus five with anomalous nucleotide sharing. TCRdb carries this immuneACCESS record with in-frame sequences only. Its versions omit some clonotypes, under half of them owing to an unresolved V gene in the studies checked, with the rest unexplained. That table is the source of V, J and clone size, and D and trimming were worked out from the DNA. In all, the sample holds 100,000 to 150,000 clones, and about 81% of those were seen once. The ten largest clones add up to roughly 1.1% of the sample.

In total, roughly 710 healthy bone marrow donors made up the cohort. Cohort members were all nominally healthy when sampled, although unrecorded immune exposures were likely present. The donor was CMV seronegative and belonged to the group of 380 or so seronegative cohort members. A peripheral blood sample was collected from each donor, and TCR beta sequencing was performed on peripheral blood mononuclear cells. The Qiagen DNeasy Blood Extraction Kit was used to extract genomic DNA from the blood cell samples. Overall results and qualifications from the work: Several of the top co-occurrence clusters appeared to be linked to parvovirus B19, influenza, CMV and Epstein-Barr virus, according to a later analysis. HLA typing was unavailable for some donors at each locus, so association tests used only the typed subset. Over 15 rarely observed V segments, including chromosome 9 orphons, were excluded from the earlier analysis of several hundred of the donors because counts were too low. When HLA alleles, especially DR and DQ, strongly co-occurred, TCR associations were difficult to assign to individual alleles. Specific HLA alleles were associated with 15,000 to 20,000 TCR beta sequences at a false discovery rate of 0.05 in a later analysis. In this cohort, only TCR beta chains were sequenced, and detectable features were limited by the absence of alpha or paired-chain data. The study listed 150 to 200 TCR beta chains as associated with cytomegalovirus. Across donors, most TCR sequences were observed very rarely, whereas some public TCRs were present in many individuals. In a later analysis, HLA-associated TCR beta chains were found to be more clonally expanded and to have lower generation probabilities than equally common non-associated chains. Presence/absence analyses assumed roughly uniform sequencing depth across donors, an assumption that may not hold. A group of highly shared sequence variants was considered likely to be a technical artifact of the sequencing pipeline. In a later genetic analysis, fewer N-insertions in productive TCRs were reported among donors in an Asian-associated ancestry cluster than the roughly 640-donor mean. In vitro tests confirmed that three of the cytomegalovirus-associated TCR beta chains recognize cytomegalovirus antigens. The only immune exposure information available for the cohort was CMV serostatus. A further reported finding was that TCR beta sequences accurately predicted the HLA-A and HLA-B alleles for most subjects in the first cohort. According to a later analysis, most CMV-associated TCR beta chains appeared to be HLA-restricted, and the HLA associations seemed to be driven largely by CMV exposure. Cytomegalovirus status was reported to be diagnosed by the classifier with high specificity and sensitivity in both the original and validation cohorts. Because the 87-base-pair reads could not distinguish some IMGT-functional V segments, including TRBV6-2 and TRBV6-3, those segments were excluded. It was suggested by the authors that the approach could potentially be generalized to other disease states and immunological phenotypes. In an earlier analysis of 500 to 650 of the donors, most TCR beta V segments appeared in productive rearrangements about 87% or about 30% of the time, broadly matching IMGT annotations. A later analysis found that TCR association rates varied across HLA loci, with DRB1 alleles showing the most associated TCRs and HLA-C alleles the fewest. In a later genetic analysis, a missense DCLRE1C variant was associated with V-gene and J-gene trimming of TCR beta chains, and the association was replicated in an independent cohort. Linkage disequilibrium might explain the correlated functional status among segregating V segments, but an unknown experimental factor could not be excluded.

The sequenced sample consisted of PBMCs. The chain is encoded by TRBV29-1 joined to TRBJ2-7; a weak D assignment points to TRBD1 (6 bases agree). The TCR was taken from a woman aged 30 to 39 in good health and CMV-seronegative. The encoded CDR3 is CSVEDKDSFSYEQYF. Read as DNA, the sequence is TGCAGCGTTGAAGATAAGGACAGCTTCTCCTACGAGCAGTACTTC.